The 24 T cell receptor beta chains presented below share a single source sample, sequenced in a study of CD8+CD57+ T cells in acquired aplastic anemia. Investigators profiled TCR beta VDJ and CDR3 from genomic DNA template. TCRdb re-called the reads through MiXCR, storing one row per CDR3 protein. The sample contains tens of thousands of distinct CDR3 sequences, more than 75% of which appear only once. Sequencing input: sorted CD4+, CD8+, or CD8+CD57+ T cells (not recorded which) from PBMCs. All receptors derive from a human donor in good health, serving as a control.

V usage is TRBV10-2 and J usage is TRBJ2-5; D is uncertain. Germline V gene lookup returns CDR1 WSHSY and CDR2 SAAADI. Trimming left V 8 bases short and J 5 bases short, with 15 bases between. The CDR3 covers 13 residues. The CDR3, as DNA: TGCGCCAGCTCATCTACCAGCGTGGAGACCCAGTACTTC. This sequence encodes CASSSTSVETQYF.

The rearrangement uses TRBV19 and TRBJ2-1, with 11 positions matching TRBD1. The CDR3 is 15 residues long. CDR1 is LNHDA and CDR2 is SQIVND in the germline V gene (reference sequence). The J segment lost 4 bases and the V segment lost 3 bases, leaving 2 bases of the junction unmatched. CDR3 sequence reads: CASSIGQGAYNEQFF. In nucleotides, the CDR3 is TGTGCCAGTAGTATTGGACAGGGGGCTTACAATGAGCAGTTCTTC.

The chain is built from TRBV15 and TRBJ2-7; D may be TRBD1 (5 bases). CDR3 length equals 15 residues. The germline V gene encodes CDR1 LNHNV and CDR2 YYDKDF (reference sequence). V lost 0 bases and J 2 bases, leaving 11 bases between the germline ends. The CDR3 here is CATSRDRQGTYEQYF. In DNA form, the CDR3 reads TGTGCCACCAGCAGAGATCGTCAGGGAACCTACGAGCAGTACTTC.

In its sample, this clonotype is medium-sized. This rearrangement joins TRBV6-5 to TRBJ2-7, with D perhaps matching TRBD1 (6 bases). The CDR3 loop spans 14 amino acids. Germline V CDR1 and CDR2: MNHEY, SVGAGI. With 1 base removed from V and 5 bases from J, the gap between germline ends came to 12 bases. As DNA, the CDR3 is TGTGCCAGCAGTTACTTTACAGGGTCCCACGAGCAGTACTTC. Residues: CASSYFTGSHEQYF.

Only a few counts were recorded for this clonotype. The chain carries TRBV15 and TRBJ2-7, with D perhaps matching TRBD1 or TRBD2 (5 bases each). V was shortened by 0 bases and J by 6 bases, with 15 bases between the two germline ends. This CDR3 has 15 amino acids. Germline loops: CDR1 LNHNV, CDR2 YYDKDF (reference sequence). The chain's CDR3 is CATSRDGRELREQYF. CDR3 DNA sequence: TGTGCCACCAGCAGAGATGGCAGGGAGCTGCGCGAGCAGTACTTC.

The rearrangement uses TRBV15 and TRBJ1-2; TRBD1 aligns across 7 bases. The CDR3 is 14 amino acids. Germline lookup yields CDR1 LNHNV and CDR2 YYDKDF (reference sequence). J was trimmed by 2 bases and V by 1 base; bases with no gene match: 1. The CDR3 region is CATSRVGQNYGYTF. The CDR3, as DNA: TGTGCCACCAGCAGAGTGGGACAGAACTATGGCTACACCTTC.

The rearrangement links TRBV11-1 to TRBJ2-1; a weak D match, TRBD2 (5 bases). Trimming cost V 3 bases and J 7 bases, with 13 bases left between them. CDR3 length: 14 amino acids. CDR1 is SGHAT, CDR2 FQDESV, per germline (reference sequence). The CDR3 DNA reads as TGTGCCAGCAGCTTCGGAGGTCTGGCGAATGAGCAGTTCTTC. Translating gives CASSFGGLANEQFF.

The rearrangement links TRBV11-3 to TRBJ2-1, with D unresolved. V was cut by 0 bases and J by 9 bases, with 12 bases left in between. This CDR3 comprises 14 residues. Germline V gene lookup returns CDR1 SGHNT and CDR2 YENEEA. This CDR3 reads CASSLDEAFVEQFF. CDR3 coding DNA: TGTGCCAGCAGCTTAGACGAAGCTTTCGTTGAGCAGTTCTTC.

Only a few counts were recorded for this clonotype. Here the CDR3 DNA reads TGTGCCATCAGCATGACAGGAGCGGGGGATGGCTACACCTTC. Translation: CAISMTGAGDGYTF. This rearrangement joins TRBV10-3 to TRBJ1-2; maybe TRBD1 (6 bases). This CDR3 has 14 amino acids. Trimming removed 6 bases from V and 6 bases from J, with 17 bases in between. Germline V gene data show CDR1 as ENHRY and CDR2 as SYGVKD.

V gene TRBV7-6 combines with J gene TRBJ2-7; TRBD2 is a possible D gene (5 bases). Trimming pared 4 bases from V and 4 bases from J, leaving 8 bases between. CDR3 length: 12 residues. The germline gives CDR1 SGHVS, CDR2 FNYEAQ. The CDR3 here is CASSYEGYEQYF. CDR3 in DNA: TGTGCCAGCAGCTATGAGGGTTACGAGCAGTACTTC.

The gene calls are TRBV19 and TRBJ1-5, with D maybe TRBD1 (6 bases). Germline V gives CDR1 LNHDA, CDR2 SQIVND (reference sequence). Trimming stripped 7 bases from V and 5 bases from J, with 18 bases between. The length of the CDR3 is 15 residues. The CDR3 region has the DNA TGTGCCAGTAATAAGGGACAAGGATATCATCAGCCCCAGCATTTT. This codes for CASNKGQGYHQPQHF.

The gene calls are TRBV2 and TRBJ2-7; 10 nucleotides line up with TRBD2. Germline trimming cut 8 bases from V and 1 base from J; bases unmatched to any gene: 8. The CDR3 is 15 residues long. From germline, CDR1 is SNHLY and CDR2 FYNNEI. The CDR3 is CASVGLAVASYEQYF. Written as DNA, the CDR3 is TGTGCCAGCGTTGGACTAGCGGTCGCTTCCTACGAGCAGTACTTC.

In its sample, this clonotype was seen a few times. The chain carries TRBV15 and TRBJ1-2, with D hard to call. This CDR3 is built from 12 residues. Germline CDR1 is LNHNV and CDR2 is YYDKDF (reference sequence). The V gene lost 3 bases and the J gene lost 8 bases, with 10 bases spanning the gap. CDR3 bases: TGTGCCACCAGCAGCAATGGGGTGGGCTACACCTTC. Translated, it gives CATSSNGVGYTF.

This chain joins TRBV9 and TRBJ2-7; D is unclear. The CDR3 totals 13 residues. V gave up 4 bases and J gave up 7 bases, with 15 bases separating them. Germline-derived CDR1 and CDR2 are SGDLS and YYNGEE. The CDR3 coding sequence is TGTGCCAGCAGCCCAGCGTTAGGGTGGGAGCAGTACTTC. It specifies CASSPALGWEQYF.

This clonotype showed up many times. The V gene is TRBV28, the J gene TRBJ2-2; a weak D match, TRBD1 (6 bases). The germline gives CDR1 MDHEN, CDR2 SYDVKM. The CDR3 is 14 residues long. Trimming pared 6 bases from V and 1 base from J, leaving 9 bases between. This CDR3 is CASSTGMNTGELFF. The CDR3 DNA follows: TGTGCCAGCAGCACAGGGATGAACACCGGGGAGCTGTTTTTT. The full variable domain, its missing parts supplied by reference TRBV28 and TRBJ2-2, is DVKVTQSSRYLVKRTGEKVFLECVQDMDHENMFWYRQDPGLGLRLIYFSYDVKMKEKGDIPEGYSVSREKKERFSLILESASTNQTSMYLCASSTGMNTGELFFGEGSRLTVL.

This chain uses TRBV11-1 with TRBJ2-1, with D uncertain. Per germline, CDR1 SGHAT and CDR2 FQDESV (reference sequence). This CDR3 contains 14 residues. The V end lost 0 bases, the J end lost 5 bases, and 8 bases lay between the germline ends. This chain's CDR3 is CASSLAGRNNEQFF. CDR3 in DNA: TGTGCCAGCAGCTTAGCCGGCAGGAACAATGAGCAGTTCTTC.

The V and J genes are TRBV5-6 and TRBJ1-5; 7 bases are shared with TRBD1. The CDR3 is made up of 14 amino acids. CDR1 SGHDT and CDR2 YYEEEE come from the germline V gene. V was clipped by 0 bases and J by 4 bases; unmatched bases: 1. The CDR3 DNA sequence: TGTGCCAGCAGCTTGGCGGACAGGAATCAGCCCCAGCATTTT. This gives the protein CASSLADRNQPQHF.

The rearrangement uses TRBV7-3 and TRBJ2-3; 14 positions agree with TRBD2. The germline V gene has CDR1 SGHTA and CDR2 FQGTGA. The CDR3 is 15 amino acids. The J segment lost 4 bases and the V segment lost 6 bases, leaving 3 bases of the junction unmatched. The CDR3 loop reads CASRTTSGGADTQYF. CDR3 nucleotide sequence: TGTGCCAGCAGAACGACTAGCGGGGGGGCAGATACGCAGTATTTT.

This clonotype was detected a few times. The gene calls are TRBV13 and TRBJ2-7; 7 bases fit TRBD1. The CDR3 sequence is 13 residues long. Germline V CDR1 and CDR2: PRHDT, FYEKMQ (reference sequence). Trimming took 9 bases from V and 6 from J; bases not matched to a gene: 11. The CDR3 loop is CARNRDRPGEQYF. DNA for the CDR3: TGTGCCAGAAACCGGGACAGACCGGGCGAGCAGTACTTC.

The chain joins TRBV15 to TRBJ2-4; D call uncertain. Germline V gene lookup returns CDR1 LNHNV and CDR2 YYDKDF (reference sequence). This CDR3 region has 13 residues. V was pared by 0 bases and J by 9 bases, with 9 bases between. CDR3 coding DNA: TGTGCCACCAGCAGAGATCAATTGGGCATTCAGTACTTC. Protein: CATSRDQLGIQYF.

The chain combines TRBV7-6 with TRBJ1-1; D possibly corresponds to TRBD1 (5 bases). The CDR3 is 14 amino acids. The V gene lost 5 bases and the J gene lost 1 base, with 11 bases spanning the gap. The germline gives CDR1 SGHVS, CDR2 FNYEAQ. DNA of the CDR3: TGTGCCAGCAGCCCACGCGGGGGGAACACTGAAGCTTTCTTT. It encodes CASSPRGGNTEAFF.

V and J are TRBV5-1 and TRBJ2-3; a possible D gene is TRBD1 (6 bases). The end of the DNA aligns better with TRBJ1-1, so the J call may be wrong. CDR1 and CDR2 from the germline V gene are SGHRS and YFSETQ. The CDR3 loop spans 13 amino acids. The CDR3 DNA follows: TGCGCCAGCAGCTTAAGGACAGTGGCTGAAGCTTTCTTT. It specifies CASSLRTVAEAFF.

The rearrangement links TRBV24-1 to TRBJ1-2; a weak D match, TRBD1 (6 bases). The CDR3 covers 13 residues. The germline CDR1 and CDR2 sequences are KGHDR and SFDVKD. Trimming took off 3 bases at V and 8 bases at J, with 12 bases between the two ends. The CDR3 sequence is CATSDGTLLGYTF. As DNA, the CDR3 is TGTGCCACCAGTGATGGGACACTCCTCGGCTACACCTTC.

J is TRBJ2-6 and V is TRBV19, with TRBD1 matching 7 bases. Germline V gene lookup returns CDR1 LNHDA and CDR2 SQIVND (reference sequence). The V gene end was trimmed by 3 bases and the J gene end by 3 bases; junction bases not matched to a gene: 5. The CDR3 totals 16 residues. The CDR3 sequence: CASSMKGQSGANVLTF. The CDR3 DNA sequence: TGTGCCAGTAGTATGAAGGGACAGAGTGGGGCCAACGTCCTGACTTTC.